This passage covers 3 T cell receptor beta chains from one sample sequenced in a study of CD8 T cells in Susac syndrome (dated by TCRdb to between 2018 and 2020). Libraries were made using the immunoSEQ multiplex PCR assay. RNA was extracted with the RNeasy kit and about 0.5 to 1 ug was reverse transcribed using random hexamers. TCRdb redid the processing of the public reads, applying fastp at Q25 and MiXCR, and retained in-frame beta chains. Rows with one shared CDR3 protein collapse into an entry with the most common genes and DNA. For this sample there are some 150,000 distinct CDR3 sequences; 85% to 95% appear just once. 0.13% to 0.15% of the sample rests with the top ten. The source material was CD4+ T cells from PBMCs. All receptors derive from a human donor with Susac syndrome.

The chain carries TRBV4-2 and TRBJ2-1, with 8 bases lining up with TRBD2. V dropped 0 bases and J dropped 0; count of bases not matched to a gene: 1. CDR1 LGHNA and CDR2 YNFKEQ come from the germline V gene. There are 16 residues in the CDR3. The CDR3 DNA follows: TGTGCCAGCAGCCAAGAAAGCGGGGGCTCCTACAATGAGCAGTTCTTC. Its protein is CASSQESGGSYNEQFF.

The rearrangement uses TRBV10-3 and TRBJ2-2; D gene unclear. This CDR3 has 15 amino acids. Germline assignment: CDR1 ENHRY and CDR2 SYGVKD. V lost 3 bases and J lost 1, with 9 bases in between. The CDR3, as DNA: TGTGCCATCAGTGAACAGTCCTTGAACACCGGGGAGCTGTTTTTT. Residues: CAISEQSLNTGELFF.

The rearrangement uses TRBV6-2 or TRBV6-3 and TRBJ1-1; 9 bases match TRBD1. V lost 6 bases and J lost 7; bases outside the gene matches: 12. The V gene's germline CDR1 is MNHEY and CDR2 SVGEGT. This CDR3 comprises 15 residues. The CDR3 nucleotides are TGTGCCAGCAGGACAGTACAGGGGGCCGTTGTTGAAGCTTTCTTT. Residues: CASRTVQGAVVEAFF.